The 7 T cell receptor beta chains listed next were all sequenced from one sample in a study of cytomegalovirus exposure and HLA in healthy donors (dated by TCRdb to about 2017). Library preparation employed the immunoSEQ multiplex PCR assay. For the multiplex PCR, a mixture combining 60 forward primers for TCR Vbeta segments and 13 reverse primers for TCR Jbeta segments was used. In TCRdb, the immuneACCESS table is reduced to in-frame sequences with V and J assigned. These tables do not hold every clone; where another copy was compared, an unresolved V gene accounts for under half, and the others remain unexplained. The sample data list 150,000 or so clones, and about 72% of these were observed just once. About 2.5% of the sample lies in the top ten. Sequenced: PBMCs. The receptors shown here come from a human donor in good health.

The genes are TRBV7-9 and TRBJ2-7, with 12 nucleotides matching TRBD2. This CDR3 is built from 16 residues. The ends lost 5 bases at V and 0 bases at J; junction bases unmatched: 5. The germline V gene has CDR1 SEHNR and CDR2 FQNEAQ (reference sequence). The CDR3 DNA is TGTGCCAGCAGCGGACTAGCGGGGTCCAGCTCCTACGAGCAGTACTTC. Translated, it gives CASSGLAGSSSYEQYF.

J is TRBJ2-2 and V is TRBV7-8, with D uncertain. Germline assignment: CDR1 SGHVS and CDR2 FQNEAQ. The CDR3 extends over 16 amino acids. The germline V and J ends were trimmed by 2 bases and 1 base, with 11 bases remaining between them. CDR3 nucleotides: TGTGCCAGCAGCTTACATCGAGGCAGGAACACCGGGGAGCTGTTTTTT. Translation gives CASSLHRGRNTGELFF. Complete variable domain (other parts from reference TRBV7-8 and TRBJ2-2): GAGVSQSPRYKVAKRGQDVALRCDPISGHVSLFWYQQALGQGPEFLTYFQNEAQLDKSGLPSDRFFAERPEGSVSTLKIQRTQQEDSAVYLCASSLHRGRNTGELFFGEGSRLTVL.

This clone has a handful of counts. The J gene is TRBJ2-1, the V gene TRBV7-8; weak D call: TRBD2 (7 bases). The CDR3 extends over 15 amino acids. Trimming left V 0 bases short and J 9 bases short, with 15 bases between. Germline loops: CDR1 SGHVS, CDR2 FQNEAQ. The CDR3 reads CASSLASRGAGEQFF. CDR3 sequence (DNA): TGTGCCAGCAGCTTAGCCTCCCGGGGGGCTGGTGAGCAGTTCTTC.

The J gene is TRBJ2-4, the V gene TRBV25-1; 8 bases agree with TRBD1. The CDR3 extends over 13 amino acids. The germline V gene encodes CDR1 MGHDK and CDR2 SYGVNS. J was trimmed by 11 bases and V by 3 bases; bases with no gene match: 6. CDR3 loop: CASSDPGQDVQYF. CDR3 in DNA: TGTGCCAGCAGTGACCCGGGACAGGACGTTCAGTACTTC.

V and J are TRBV12-5 and TRBJ2-5, with D possibly TRBD1 on 5 matching bases. CDR1 is LGHNT, CDR2 FRNRAP, per germline. Trimming stripped 4 bases from V and 1 base from J, with 13 bases between. The CDR3 contains 15 residues. The CDR3, as DNA: TGTGCTAGTGGTTCGCTACCAGACAGCCAAGAGACCCAGTACTTC. The encoded protein is CASGSLPDSQETQYF. Supplemented by reference TRBV12-5 and TRBJ2-5, the full variable domain reads DARVTQTPRHKVTEMGQEVTMRCQPILGHNTVFWYRQTMMQGLELLAYFRNRAPLDDSGMPKDRFSAEMPDATLATLKIQPSEPRDSAVYFCASGSLPDSQETQYFGPGTRLLVL.

This clone has more than one count but fewer than ten. CDR3 sequence reads: CASSESSGGADTQYF. Here the CDR3 DNA reads TGTGCCAGCAGTGAGAGTAGCGGGGGGGCAGATACGCAGTATTTT. V and J are TRBV6-1 and TRBJ2-3; the match to TRBD2 covers 11 bases. Germline CDR1 MNHNS, CDR2 SASEGT. The V segment lost 3 bases and the J segment 4 bases; nucleotides outside the gene matches: 3. This CDR3 spans 15 amino acids.

The chain joins TRBV5-1 to TRBJ1-1; no reliable D call. Per germline, CDR1 SGHRS and CDR2 YFSETQ. The V and J ends lost 0 bases and 10 bases respectively, with 13 bases between them. This CDR3 comprises 13 residues. CDR3 DNA: TGCGCCAGCAGCTTGGACCTCCCGTCGGGAGCTTTCTTT. Encoded protein: CASSLDLPSGAFF.